This T cell receptor (beta chain) was found in a study of blood T cell repertoires in COVID-19. The CDR3 is 15 amino acids. Germline values: CDR1 KGHDR, CDR2 SFDVKD. V shed 5 bases and J shed 0 bases, with 10 bases lying between them. Original processing methods: Amplifying reference gene primers gave estimates of nucleated cell counts. Data came from immunoSEQ multiplex PCR; TCRdb stores just in-frame clones and leaves some out. The D gene and trimming were derived from the DNA, and the V and J assignments and clone size from that table. Among approximately 300,000 clones, more than 75% were seen once, and the ten largest hold approximately 4%.

The chain has TRBV24-1 and TRBJ1-3, with D unresolved. The sequenced sample consisted of peripheral blood. The receptor's source is a woman in her forties or fifties with active or convalescent COVID-19. In DNA, the CDR3 is TGTGCCACCAGTGGCGGAGGCAACTCTGGAAACACCATATATTTT. Its protein is CATSGGGNSGNTIYF.